These 21 T cell receptor beta chains were sequenced from one sample in a study of T cell changes during pregnancy in multiple sclerosis. TCRdb keeps only in-frame clones here, not all; method: immunoSEQ multiplex PCR. Of tens of thousands of clones listed, 85% to 95% are singletons. Material: peripheral blood, obtained in the first trimester of pregnancy. The receptors derive from a female donor with multiple sclerosis, enrolled in a pregnancy study.

The DNA of the CDR3 is TGTGCCAGCGGGATCTCAGCAGGGGAAGTATCCGGGGAGCTGTTTTTT. It encodes CASGISAGEVSGELFF. The chain links TRBV28 to TRBJ2-2; D may be TRBD1 (6 bases). The CDR3 totals 16 residues. Germline V gene data show CDR1 as MDHEN and CDR2 as SYDVKM. With 8 bases removed from V and 6 bases from J, the gap between germline ends came to 22 bases.

The V call is TRBV27, the J call TRBJ2-1; maybe TRBD2 (5 bases). With 3 bases removed from V and 3 bases from J, the gap between germline ends came to 6 bases. Germline V gene sequence: CDR1 MNHEY, CDR2 SMNVEV (reference sequence). The CDR3 is 13 amino acids. The CDR3 spells CASSFGLYNEQFF. CDR3 nucleotide sequence: TGTGCCAGCAGTTTCGGACTCTACAATGAGCAGTTCTTC.

The gene calls are TRBV20-1 and TRBJ1-2; 7 bases are shared with TRBD1. This CDR3 is built from 10 residues. In germline, CDR1 is DFQATT, CDR2 SNEGSKA (reference sequence). With 5 bases clipped from V and 8 bases from J, the junction kept 2 bases outside the gene matches. The CDR3 sequence is CSAYRGGYTF. The CDR3 DNA sequence: TGCAGTGCTTACAGGGGCGGCTACACCTTC.

The CDR3 DNA sequence: TGTGCCAGCAGCCGGCAGGGCCGAGAGACCCAGTACTTC. Translation gives CASSRQGRETQYF. The rearrangement links TRBV4-2 to TRBJ2-5; TRBD1 might be the D (5 bases). The CDR3 length is 13 residues. V dropped 4 bases and J dropped 4 bases, with 10 bases sitting between them. CDR1 and CDR2 (germline): LGHNA, YNFKEQ.

The chain recombines TRBV6-5 with TRBJ2-5; 9 nucleotides match TRBD1. Germline V gives CDR1 MNHEY, CDR2 SVGAGI. The CDR3 covers 15 residues. With 0 bases clipped from V and 4 bases from J, the junction kept 3 bases outside the gene matches. The CDR3, as DNA: TGTGCCAGCAGTTACTCTTCGGGACAGGGAGAGACCCAGTACTTC. Its protein is CASSYSSGQGETQYF.

V and J are TRBV15 and TRBJ2-5, with 9 bases lining up with TRBD2. From germline, CDR1 is LNHNV and CDR2 YYDKDF (reference sequence). The V gene end was trimmed by 3 bases and the J gene end by 0 bases; junction bases not matched to a gene: 2. The CDR3 totals 15 residues. Here the CDR3 DNA reads TGTGCCACCAGCAGGAGCGGGAGGTACCAAGAGACCCAGTACTTC. Translated, it gives CATSRSGRYQETQYF.

The chain employs TRBV10-1 and TRBJ2-1, with TRBD1 matching over 9 bases. The J segment lost 2 bases and the V segment lost 4 bases, leaving 0 bases of the junction unmatched. The CDR3 is made up of 14 amino acids. CDR1 is WNHNN, CDR2 SYGVQD, per germline (reference sequence). The CDR3 is CASSGQGAYNEQFF. Written as DNA, the CDR3 is TGCGCCAGCAGTGGACAGGGGGCCTACAATGAGCAGTTCTTC.

The V and J genes are TRBV7-2 and TRBJ2-7; TRBD2 aligns across 7 bases. J lost 3 bases, V lost 6 bases, and 14 bases had no gene match. The CDR3 sequence is 16 residues long. Per the germline V gene, CDR1 is SGHTA and CDR2 is FQGNSA. CDR3 nucleotide sequence: TGTGCCAGCAGTTATCCTATGGGGGGACTACACTACGAGCAGTACTTC. Its protein product is CASSYPMGGLHYEQYF.

This clone came up once. The chain combines TRBV7-3 with TRBJ2-3; 8 nucleotides align to TRBD2. Germline V lookup: CDR1 SGHTA, CDR2 FQGTGA. This CDR3 comprises 17 residues. Trimming cost V 1 base and J 0 bases; bases outside gene matches: 6. The CDR3 protein is CASSLMGSGGSTDTQYF. CDR3 bases: TGTGCCAGCAGCTTAATGGGGAGCGGGGGTAGCACAGATACGCAGTATTTT. Full variable domain (outside the CDR3, taken from reference TRBV7-3 and TRBJ2-3): GAGVSQTPSNKVTEKGKYVELRCDPISGHTALYWYRQSLGQGPEFLIYFQGTGAADDSGLPNDRFFAVRPEGSVSTLKIQRTERGDSAVYLCASSLMGSGGSTDTQYFGPGTRLTVL.

In its sample, this clone was seen a few times. The chain uses TRBV2 and TRBJ1-5; D possibly corresponds to TRBD1 (5 bases). The V and J ends lost 7 bases and 7 bases respectively, with 14 bases between them. Germline CDR1 is SNHLY and CDR2 is FYNNEI. The CDR3 has 13 amino acids. CDR3 bases: TGTGCCAGCACCCCGGATGGGGGGCAGCCCCAGCATTTT. Amino acid sequence: CASTPDGGQPQHF.

The chain couples TRBV30 to TRBJ1-5, with 8 positions matching TRBD1. The V gene's germline CDR1 is GTSNPN and CDR2 SVGIG (reference sequence). The CDR3 totals 14 residues. V was pared by 3 bases and J by 7 bases, with 8 bases of the junction left unmatched. This CDR3 reads CAWSLGQGGQPQHF. DNA for the CDR3: TGTGCCTGGAGCCTCGGACAGGGCGGCCAGCCCCAGCATTTT.

This rearrangement joins TRBV10-3 to TRBJ2-6; 9 bases are shared with TRBD1. CDR1 and CDR2 (germline): ENHRY, SYGVKD. The J segment lost 0 bases and the V segment lost 0 bases, leaving 0 bases of the junction unmatched. CDR3 size: 17 residues. The CDR3, as DNA: TGTGCCATCAGTGAGTCGGACAGGGGCTCTGGGGCCAACGTCCTGACTTTC. Translating gives CAISESDRGSGANVLTF.

The CDR3 sequence is CASSFGLLRADTQYF. The DNA for the CDR3 is TGTGCCAGTAGTTTCGGACTGCTGAGGGCAGATACGCAGTATTTT. The chain combines TRBV19 with TRBJ2-3, with D possibly being TRBD2 (5 bases). Germline loops: CDR1 LNHDA, CDR2 SQIVND (reference sequence). Trimming shortened V by 5 bases and J by 4 bases, and 16 bases separated the two germline ends. The CDR3 loop spans 15 amino acids.

V gene TRBV6-5 combines with J gene TRBJ2-3; 9 bases are a match to TRBD2. Germline V lookup: CDR1 MNHEY, CDR2 SVGAGI. The CDR3 covers 16 residues. V shed 4 bases, J shed 1 base, and the junction held 6 bases outside the gene matches. The CDR3 region has the DNA TGTGCCAGCAGTTCAGGAGCGGGGGGCCGCACAGATACGCAGTATTTT. Translation: CASSSGAGGRTDTQYF.

The J gene is TRBJ1-1, the V gene TRBV4-2, with D perhaps matching TRBD1 (5 bases). Germline V lookup: CDR1 LGHNA, CDR2 YNFKEQ. The CDR3 is 16 amino acids. Trimming pared 3 bases from V and 2 bases from J, leaving 16 bases between. The CDR3 DNA is TGTGCCAGCAGCCAGCCTCGGAGACAGTCAAACACTGAAGCTTTCTTT. Its protein is CASSQPRRQSNTEAFF.

The rearrangement joins TRBV7-2 to TRBJ1-5, with D perhaps matching TRBD1 (5 bases). The CDR3 loop spans 14 amino acids. The germline V and J ends were trimmed by 4 bases and 0 bases, with 7 bases remaining between them. Looked up from germline, CDR1 is SGHTA and CDR2 is FQGNSA. Here the CDR3 reads CASSWGGSNQPQHF. The CDR3 region has the DNA TGTGCCAGCAGCTGGGGGGGTAGCAATCAGCCCCAGCATTTT.

This sequence joins TRBV19 and TRBJ1-1; TRBD1 agrees at 7 bases. Germline trimming cut 8 bases from V and 6 bases from J; bases unmatched to any gene: 18. The CDR3 contains 16 residues. Germline values: CDR1 LNHDA, CDR2 SQIVND (reference sequence). The chain's CDR3 is CASRTGGPLRSPEAFF. CDR3 bases: TGTGCCAGTCGGACAGGTGGCCCCTTGCGTTCCCCTGAAGCTTTCTTT.

This clone was recorded once. The chain recombines TRBV27 with TRBJ2-1; 10 nucleotides align to TRBD2. The junction had 15 bases not matched to a gene; V was cut back by 5 bases and J by 8 bases. Germline V gene lookup returns CDR1 MNHEY and CDR2 SMNVEV (reference sequence). The CDR3 is 17 residues long. The CDR3, as DNA: TGTGCCAGCAGTCGCCCCCAGAGGGCTAGCGGGGGTTATGAGCAGTTCTTC. Protein sequence: CASSRPQRASGGYEQFF.

This clone was seen a single time. The rearrangement joins TRBV9 to TRBJ2-1; 9 nucleotides agree with TRBD1. There are 15 residues in the CDR3. The germline V gene encodes CDR1 SGDLS and CDR2 YYNGEE. J was trimmed by 9 bases and V by 2 bases; bases with no gene match: 9. The CDR3 region is CASSVDRGRVIEQFF. CDR3 bases: TGTGCCAGCAGCGTCGACAGGGGGAGGGTAATTGAGCAGTTCTTC.

The rearrangement uses TRBV19 and TRBJ1-4, with 7 bases lining up with TRBD1. CDR1 is LNHDA and CDR2 is SQIVND in the germline V gene (reference sequence). V lost 2 bases and J lost 8; bases outside the gene matches: 5. The CDR3 is 14 residues long. The CDR3 DNA sequence: TGTGCCAGTAGTATACAGGGGGTCGGCGAAAAACTGTTTTTT. Amino acid sequence: CASSIQGVGEKLFF. Together with reference TRBV19 and TRBJ1-4, the CDR3 gives the full variable domain: DGGITQSPKYLFRKEGQNVTLSCEQNLNHDAMYWYRQDPGQGLRLIYYSQIVNDFQKGDIAEGYSVSREKKESFPLTVTSAQKNPTAFYLCASSIQGVGEKLFFGSGTQLSVL.

The chain recombines TRBV6-1 with TRBJ2-7; a weak D match, TRBD1 (5 bases). Per germline, CDR1 MNHNS and CDR2 SASEGT. The V end lost 7 bases, the J end lost 0 bases, and 13 bases lay between the germline ends. This CDR3 has 14 amino acids. This CDR3 is CASNQGTGSYEQYF. The DNA of the CDR3 is TGTGCCAGCAACCAGGGTACCGGCTCCTACGAGCAGTACTTC.